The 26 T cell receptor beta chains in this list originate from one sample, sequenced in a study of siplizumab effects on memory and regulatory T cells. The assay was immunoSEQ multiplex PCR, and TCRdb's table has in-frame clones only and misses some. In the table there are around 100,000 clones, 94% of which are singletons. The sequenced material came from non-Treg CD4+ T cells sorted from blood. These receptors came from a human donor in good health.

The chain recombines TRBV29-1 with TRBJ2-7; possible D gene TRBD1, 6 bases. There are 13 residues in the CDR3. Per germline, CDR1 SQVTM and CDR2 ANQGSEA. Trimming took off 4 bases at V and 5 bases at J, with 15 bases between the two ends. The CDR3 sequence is CSVGGQGIHEQYF. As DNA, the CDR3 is TGCAGCGTTGGTGGGCAGGGGATCCACGAGCAGTACTTC.

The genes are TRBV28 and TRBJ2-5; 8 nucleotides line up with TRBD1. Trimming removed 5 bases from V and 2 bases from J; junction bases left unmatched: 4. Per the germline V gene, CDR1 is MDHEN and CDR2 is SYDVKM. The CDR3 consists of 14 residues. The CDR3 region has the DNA TGTGCCAGCAGTCTAAGACAGGGGCAAGAGACCCAGTACTTC. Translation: CASSLRQGQETQYF. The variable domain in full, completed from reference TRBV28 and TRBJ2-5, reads DVKVTQSSRYLVKRTGEKVFLECVQDMDHENMFWYRQDPGLGLRLIYFSYDVKMKEKGDIPEGYSVSREKKERFSLILESASTNQTSMYLCASSLRQGQETQYFGPGTRLLVL.

CDR3 in amino acids: CASSLGREGREDTQYF. Here the CDR3 DNA reads TGCGCCAGCAGCTTGGGGCGGGAGGGCCGTGAGGATACGCAGTATTTT. The chain uses TRBV5-1 and TRBJ2-3; 9 positions agree with TRBD2. The CDR3 length is 16 residues. Unmatched junction bases numbered 8, after V lost 0 bases and J lost 6 bases. CDR1 is SGHRS and CDR2 is YFSETQ in the germline V gene.

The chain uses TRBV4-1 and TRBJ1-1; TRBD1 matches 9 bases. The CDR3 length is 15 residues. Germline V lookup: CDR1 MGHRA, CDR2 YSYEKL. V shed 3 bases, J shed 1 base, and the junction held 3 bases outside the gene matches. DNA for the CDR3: TGCGCCAGCAGCCACGGGGACAGGGCGAACACTGAAGCTTTCTTT. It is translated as CASSHGDRANTEAFF.

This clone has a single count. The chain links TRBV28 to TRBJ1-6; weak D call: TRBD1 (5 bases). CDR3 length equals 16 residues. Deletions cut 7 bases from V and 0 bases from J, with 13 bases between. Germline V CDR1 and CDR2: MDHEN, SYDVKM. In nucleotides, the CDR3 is TGTGCCAGCATAATCCGAGGGGACTCCTATAATTCACCCCTCCACTTT. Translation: CASIIRGDSYNSPLHF. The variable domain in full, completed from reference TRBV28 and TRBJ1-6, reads DVKVTQSSRYLVKRTGEKVFLECVQDMDHENMFWYRQDPGLGLRLIYFSYDVKMKEKGDIPEGYSVSREKKERFSLILESASTNQTSMYLCASIIRGDSYNSPLHFGNGTRLTVT.

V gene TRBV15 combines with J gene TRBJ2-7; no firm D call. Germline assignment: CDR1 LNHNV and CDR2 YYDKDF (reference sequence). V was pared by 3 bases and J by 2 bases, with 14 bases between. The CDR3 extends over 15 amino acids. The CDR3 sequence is CATSSGRDAAYEQYF. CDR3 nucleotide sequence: TGTGCCACCAGCAGCGGCAGAGACGCAGCCTACGAGCAGTACTTC.

The CDR3 region is CASSERTGGLYGQYF. The CDR3 nucleotides read TGCGCCAGCAGTGAAAGGACAGGGGGCCTTTATGGGCAGTACTTC. The gene calls are TRBV10-2 and TRBJ2-7; 11 bases align to TRBD1. Germline assignment: CDR1 WSHSY and CDR2 SAAADI. V dropped 3 bases and J dropped 9; count of bases not matched to a gene: 10. This CDR3 comprises 15 residues.

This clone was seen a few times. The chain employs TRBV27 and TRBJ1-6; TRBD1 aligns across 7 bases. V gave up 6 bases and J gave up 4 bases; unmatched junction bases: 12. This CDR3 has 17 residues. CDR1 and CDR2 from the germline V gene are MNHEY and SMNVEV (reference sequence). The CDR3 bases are TGTGCCAGCAGCCCCGAAGGGGGCCAATTTTATAATTCACCCCTCCACTTT. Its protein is CASSPEGGQFYNSPLHF.

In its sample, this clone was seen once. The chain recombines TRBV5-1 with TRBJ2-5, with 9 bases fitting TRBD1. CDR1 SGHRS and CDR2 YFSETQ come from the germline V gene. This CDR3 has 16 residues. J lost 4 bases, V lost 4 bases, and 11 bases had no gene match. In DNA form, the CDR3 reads TGCGCCAGCAGCCTGGGGCCGGGACAGGGCGGAGAGACCCAGTACTTC. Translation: CASSLGPGQGGETQYF.

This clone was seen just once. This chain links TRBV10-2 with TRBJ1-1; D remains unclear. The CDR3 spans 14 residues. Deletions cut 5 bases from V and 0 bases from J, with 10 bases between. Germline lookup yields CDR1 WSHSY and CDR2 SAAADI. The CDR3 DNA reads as TGCGCCAGCAGTCTGTCAGGACTGAACACTGAAGCTTTCTTT. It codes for CASSLSGLNTEAFF.

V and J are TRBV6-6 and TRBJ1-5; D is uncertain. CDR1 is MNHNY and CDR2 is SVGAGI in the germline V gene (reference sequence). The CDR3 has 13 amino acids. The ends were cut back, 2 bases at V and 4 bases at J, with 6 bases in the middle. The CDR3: CASSYAGNQPQHF. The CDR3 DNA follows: TGTGCCAGCAGTTACGCGGGAAATCAGCCCCAGCATTTT.

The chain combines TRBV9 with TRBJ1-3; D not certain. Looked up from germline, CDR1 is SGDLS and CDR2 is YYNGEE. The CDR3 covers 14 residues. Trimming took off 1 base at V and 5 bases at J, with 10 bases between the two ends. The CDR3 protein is CASSVNGRRNTIYF. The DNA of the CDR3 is TGTGCCAGCAGCGTAAACGGCCGGAGAAACACCATATATTTT.

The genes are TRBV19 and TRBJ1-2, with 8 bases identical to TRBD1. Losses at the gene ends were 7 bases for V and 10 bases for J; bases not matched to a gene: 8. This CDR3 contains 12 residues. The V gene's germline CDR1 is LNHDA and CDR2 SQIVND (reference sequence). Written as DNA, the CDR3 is TGTGCCAGTACGACAGGGGCCCAGACCTACACCTTC. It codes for CASTTGAQTYTF.

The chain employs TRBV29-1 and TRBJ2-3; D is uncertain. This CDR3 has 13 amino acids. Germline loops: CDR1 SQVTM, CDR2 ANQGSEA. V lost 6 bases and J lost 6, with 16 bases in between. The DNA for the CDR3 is TGCAGCGTGGAGACATCATATGCTGATACGCAGTATTTT. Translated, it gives CSVETSYADTQYF.

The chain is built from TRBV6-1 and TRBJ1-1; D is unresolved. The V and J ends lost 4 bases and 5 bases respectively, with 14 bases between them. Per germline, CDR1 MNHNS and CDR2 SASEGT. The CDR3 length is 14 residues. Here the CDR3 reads CASSVVPRGTEAFF. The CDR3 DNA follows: TGTGCCAGCAGTGTCGTCCCAAGAGGGACTGAAGCTTTCTTT.

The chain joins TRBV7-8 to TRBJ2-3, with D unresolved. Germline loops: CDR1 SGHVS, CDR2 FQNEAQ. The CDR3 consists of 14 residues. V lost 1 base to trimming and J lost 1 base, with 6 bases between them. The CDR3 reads CASSLVLGTDTQYF. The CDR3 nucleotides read TGTGCCAGCAGCTTAGTACTGGGCACAGATACGCAGTATTTT.

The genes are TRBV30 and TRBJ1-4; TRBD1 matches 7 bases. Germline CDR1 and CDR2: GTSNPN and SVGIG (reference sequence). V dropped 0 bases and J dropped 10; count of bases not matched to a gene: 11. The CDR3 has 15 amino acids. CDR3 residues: CAWSVSDREGGKLFF. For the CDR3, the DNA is TGTGCCTGGAGTGTATCTGACAGGGAGGGGGGAAAACTGTTTTTT.

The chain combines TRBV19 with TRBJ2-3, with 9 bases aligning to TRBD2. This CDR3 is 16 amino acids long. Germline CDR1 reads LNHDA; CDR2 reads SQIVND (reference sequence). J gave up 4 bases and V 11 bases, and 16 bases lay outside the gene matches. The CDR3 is CAVKPAAGGPADTQYF. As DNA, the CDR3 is TGTGCCGTAAAGCCGGCTGCGGGAGGGCCGGCAGATACGCAGTATTTT.

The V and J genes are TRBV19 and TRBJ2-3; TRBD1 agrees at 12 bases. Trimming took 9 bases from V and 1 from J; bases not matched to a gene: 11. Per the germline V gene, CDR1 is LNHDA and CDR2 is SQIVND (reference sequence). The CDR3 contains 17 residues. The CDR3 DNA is TGTGCCAGCTCAGGGACAGGGGGCAAGTTAGGCACAGATACGCAGTATTTT. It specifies CASSGTGGKLGTDTQYF.

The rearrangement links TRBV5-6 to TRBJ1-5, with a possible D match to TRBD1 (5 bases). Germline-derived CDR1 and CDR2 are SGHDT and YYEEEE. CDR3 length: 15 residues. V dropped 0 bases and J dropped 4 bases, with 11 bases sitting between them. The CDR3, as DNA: TGTGCCAGCAGCTTGGGGGGGAGTGCGAATCAGCCCCAGCATTTT. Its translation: CASSLGGSANQPQHF.

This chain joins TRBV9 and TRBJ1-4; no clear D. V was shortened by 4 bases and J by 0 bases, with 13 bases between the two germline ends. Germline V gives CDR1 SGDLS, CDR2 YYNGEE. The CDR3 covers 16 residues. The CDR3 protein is CASSKSGRSTNEKLFF. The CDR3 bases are TGTGCCAGCAGCAAAAGCGGACGGTCAACTAATGAAAAACTGTTTTTT.

CDR3 amino acids: CASSLLGDNQPQHF. CDR3 DNA: TGTGCCAGCAGCTTGTTAGGGGACAATCAGCCCCAGCATTTT. The rearrangement links TRBV7-9 to TRBJ1-5; maybe TRBD1 (5 bases). CDR3 length: 14 amino acids. Germline CDR1 SEHNR, CDR2 FQNEAQ (reference sequence). V was shortened by 3 bases and J by 3 bases, with 9 bases between the two germline ends. Filled out from reference TRBV7-9 and TRBJ1-5, the complete variable domain reads DTGVSQNPRHKITKRGQNVTFRCDPISEHNRLYWYRQTLGQGPEFLTYFQNEAQLEKSRLLSDRFSAERPKGSFSTLEIQRTEQGDSAMYLCASSLLGDNQPQHFGDGTRLSIL.

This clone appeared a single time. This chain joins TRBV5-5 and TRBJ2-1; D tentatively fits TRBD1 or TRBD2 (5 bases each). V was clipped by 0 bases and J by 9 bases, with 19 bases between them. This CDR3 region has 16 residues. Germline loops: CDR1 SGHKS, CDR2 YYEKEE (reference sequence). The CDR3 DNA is TGTGCCAGCAGCTTGGCCGGGACGGGTAAGGGGACTGAGCAGTTCTTC. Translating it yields CASSLAGTGKGTEQFF.

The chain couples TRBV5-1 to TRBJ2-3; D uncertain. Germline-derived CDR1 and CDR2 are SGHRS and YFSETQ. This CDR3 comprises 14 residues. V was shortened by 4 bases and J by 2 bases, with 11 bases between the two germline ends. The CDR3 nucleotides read TGCGCCAGCAGCCCGGCGCCCTACACAGATACGCAGTATTTT. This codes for CASSPAPYTDTQYF. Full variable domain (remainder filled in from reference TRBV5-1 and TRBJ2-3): KAGVTQTPRYLIKTRGQQVTLSCSPISGHRSVSWYQQTPGQGLQFLFEYFSETQRNKGNFPGRFSGRQFSNSRSEMNVSTLELGDSALYLCASSPAPYTDTQYFGPGTRLTVL.

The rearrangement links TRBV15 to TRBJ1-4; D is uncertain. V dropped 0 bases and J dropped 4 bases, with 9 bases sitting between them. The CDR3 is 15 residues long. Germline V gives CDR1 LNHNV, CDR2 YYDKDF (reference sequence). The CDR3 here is CATSRDISVNEKLFF. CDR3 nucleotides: TGTGCCACCAGCAGAGATATCTCAGTTAATGAAAAACTGTTTTTT.

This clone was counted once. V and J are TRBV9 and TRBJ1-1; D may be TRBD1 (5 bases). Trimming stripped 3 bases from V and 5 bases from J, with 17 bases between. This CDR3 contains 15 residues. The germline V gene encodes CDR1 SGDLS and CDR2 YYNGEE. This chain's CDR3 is CASSAEGLGRTEAFF. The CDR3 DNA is TGTGCCAGCAGCGCGGAGGGACTGGGTAGAACTGAAGCTTTCTTT. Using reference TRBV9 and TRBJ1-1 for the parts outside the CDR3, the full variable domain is DSGVTQTPKHLITATGQRVTLRCSPRSGDLSVYWYQQSLDQGLQFLIQYYNGEERAKGNILERFSAQQFPDLHSELNLSSLELGDSALYFCASSAEGLGRTEAFFGQGTRLTVV.